These 26 T cell receptor beta chains originate from one sample sequenced in a study of cytomegalovirus exposure and HLA in healthy donors (dated 2017 in TCRdb). The method behind the library was the immunoSEQ multiplex PCR assay. For the multiplex PCR, a mixture combining 60 forward primers for TCR Vbeta segments and 13 reverse primers for TCR Jbeta segments was used. Entries here come from immuneACCESS through TCRdb and include only in-frame sequences with V and J called. Some clones fail to appear in such tables; in the studies checked, an unresolved V gene covers under half of the shortfall, and the cause of the remainder is unknown. In all, the sample holds 99,000 or so clones, and roughly 79% of those were seen once. The ten largest clones capture roughly 1.2% of the sample. The sample taken for sequencing was PBMCs. The source is a man between 35 and 55 years old in good health and CMV-seronegative.

V and J are TRBV5-4 and TRBJ2-7; the D gene is possibly TRBD2 (6 bases). The V gene's germline CDR1 is SGHNT and CDR2 YYREEE (reference sequence). CDR3 length equals 13 residues. V gave up 5 bases and J gave up 4 bases, with 13 bases separating them. CDR3 residues: CASSPTAGYEQYF. The CDR3 DNA follows: TGTGCCAGCAGTCCTACTGCGGGGTACGAGCAGTACTTC.

This clone was detected only a few times. The V and J genes are TRBV9 and TRBJ2-7; 14 bases align to TRBD2. J was trimmed by 6 bases and V by 5 bases; bases with no gene match: 7. This CDR3 has 15 amino acids. Germline CDR1 reads SGDLS; CDR2 reads YYNGEE. Here the CDR3 DNA reads TGTGCCAGCAGTACCGGGACTAGCGGGAGAGGCGAGCAGTACTTC. Translated, it gives CASSTGTSGRGEQYF.

This clone was counted between two and nine times. The CDR3 coding sequence is TGTGCCACCTGGGCAGGGGTTGATCATGGCTACACCTTC. This gives the protein CATWAGVDHGYTF. The gene calls are TRBV25-1 and TRBJ1-2; the D gene is possibly TRBD1 (6 bases). The CDR3 spans 13 residues. Germline-derived CDR1 and CDR2 are MGHDK and SYGVNS. Trimming stripped 10 bases from V and 6 bases from J, with 18 bases between.

This rearrangement joins TRBV2 to TRBJ1-3; D gene unclear. Germline CDR1 reads SNHLY; CDR2 reads FYNNEI. The CDR3 totals 13 residues. Between the trimmed V and J ends, which lost 3 bases and 2 bases, there was a span of 5 bases. The CDR3 coding sequence is TGTGCCAGCAGTGAGAGGGCTGGAAACACCATATATTTT. It is translated as CASSERAGNTIYF. The entire variable domain, with the rest obtained from reference TRBV2 and TRBJ1-3, is as follows: EPEVTQTPSHQVTQMGQEVILRCVPISNHLYFYWYRQILGQKVEFLVSFYNNEISEKSEIFDDQFSVERPDGSNFTLKIRSTKLEDSAMYFCASSERAGNTIYFGEGSWLTVV.

The chain links TRBV19 to TRBJ1-4; 7 bases align to TRBD1. The CDR3 covers 13 residues. V gave up 5 bases and J gave up 8 bases; unmatched junction bases: 5. Germline CDR1 and CDR2: LNHDA and SQIVND (reference sequence). CDR3 in DNA: TGTGCCAGTAGTCCAGGGGGATGGGAAAAACTGTTTTTT. This sequence encodes CASSPGGWEKLFF.

The gene calls are TRBV29-1 and TRBJ1-1; D possibly corresponds to TRBD1 (6 bases). The CDR3 length is 13 residues. Germline assignment: CDR1 SQVTM and CDR2 ANQGSEA. Trimming took 7 bases from V and 1 from J, leaving 13 bases between them. CDR3 in amino acids: CSGGGGGNTEAFF. CDR3 sequence (DNA): TGCAGCGGGGGGGGAGGGGGGAACACTGAAGCTTTCTTT.

The table lists this clone with a few counts. The sample contains more than one DNA sequence encoding this CDR3. V gene TRBV29-1 combines with J gene TRBJ2-7, with TRBD1 identical over 9 bases. CDR1 is SQVTM, CDR2 ANQGSEA, per germline. CDR3 length: 14 amino acids. Unmatched junction bases numbered 5, after V lost 5 bases and J lost 0 bases. Here the CDR3 reads CSVMTGGSSYEQYF. The CDR3 DNA reads as TGCAGCGTTATGACAGGGGGGAGCTCCTACGAGCAGTACTTC.

The chain recombines TRBV28 with TRBJ2-7; the D is unclear. This CDR3 spans 14 amino acids. Trimming left V 4 bases short and J 0 bases short, with 10 bases between. Germline assignment: CDR1 MDHEN and CDR2 SYDVKM. Here the CDR3 DNA reads TGTGCCAGCAGTTCCCCTCAGGTCTCCTACGAGCAGTACTTC. As protein: CASSSPQVSYEQYF.

The chain is built from TRBV6-4 and TRBJ1-6, with no clear D. The V and J ends lost 3 bases and 10 bases respectively, with 13 bases between them. The CDR3 has 14 residues. CDR1 and CDR2 from the germline V gene are MRHNA and SNTAGT. The CDR3 DNA reads TGTGCCAGCAGTGAATCTGACTTCGGATCACCCCTCCACTTT. Protein product: CASSESDFGSPLHF.

The chain has TRBV2 and TRBJ1-2; perhaps TRBD1 as D (6 bases). The V gene lost 6 bases and the J gene lost 2 bases, with 13 bases spanning the gap. Germline loops: CDR1 SNHLY, CDR2 FYNNEI. This CDR3 comprises 14 residues. CDR3 loop: CASRNRASNYGYTF. The DNA for the CDR3 is TGTGCCAGCAGGAACAGGGCGAGCAACTATGGCTACACCTTC. Full variable domain (outside the CDR3, taken from reference TRBV2 and TRBJ1-2): EPEVTQTPSHQVTQMGQEVILRCVPISNHLYFYWYRQILGQKVEFLVSFYNNEISEKSEIFDDQFSVERPDGSNFTLKIRSTKLEDSAMYFCASRNRASNYGYTFGSGTRLTVV.

The chain has TRBV5-8 and TRBJ1-1; D gene unclear. V was pared by 0 bases and J by 4 bases, with 13 bases between. Germline loops: CDR1 SGHTS, CDR2 YDEGEE. The length of the CDR3 is 15 residues. The CDR3 DNA reads as TGTGCCAGCAGCTTGGGTCTTGATGGGAGCACTGAAGCTTTCTTT. Encoded protein: CASSLGLDGSTEAFF.

This sequence joins TRBV4-1 and TRBJ2-5, with 9 bases aligning to TRBD1. V dropped 3 bases and J dropped 3; count of bases not matched to a gene: 5. The CDR3 covers 15 residues. Germline V gene sequence: CDR1 MGHRA, CDR2 YSYEKL. CDR3 sequence: CASSHQGQGEETQYF. CDR3 DNA sequence: TGCGCCAGCAGCCACCAGGGACAGGGCGAAGAGACCCAGTACTTC.

This clone was picked up a small number of times. The V and J genes are TRBV9 and TRBJ1-1; D is possibly TRBD1 (5 bases). This CDR3 has 15 residues. Trimming shortened V by 0 bases and J by 1 base, and 10 bases separated the two germline ends. Germline values: CDR1 SGDLS, CDR2 YYNGEE. The CDR3 region has the DNA TGTGCCAGCAGCGTAGTAGGGGCCGGGAACACTGAAGCTTTCTTT. This translates into CASSVVGAGNTEAFF.

This clone was picked up a small number of times. V and J are TRBV4-1 and TRBJ2-1; 11 nucleotides line up with TRBD2. The junction had 3 bases not matched to a gene; V was cut back by 0 bases and J by 5 bases. CDR3 length: 16 amino acids. The germline V gene has CDR1 MGHRA and CDR2 YSYEKL. CDR3 sequence reads: CASSQDRLAGNNEQFF. CDR3 sequence (DNA): TGCGCCAGCAGCCAAGATAGACTAGCGGGAAACAATGAGCAGTTCTTC.

The CDR3 spells CASSFGTGGREQYF. The DNA of the CDR3 is TGTGCCAGCAGCTTCGGGACAGGGGGACGCGAGCAGTACTTC. This chain uses TRBV7-9 with TRBJ2-7; TRBD1 aligns across 11 bases. Germline V lookup: CDR1 SEHNR, CDR2 FQNEAQ (reference sequence). The CDR3 is 14 residues long. J gave up 6 bases and V 3 bases, and 4 bases lay outside the gene matches. Together with reference TRBV7-9 and TRBJ2-7, the CDR3 gives the full variable domain: DTGVSQNPRHKITKRGQNVTFRCDPISEHNRLYWYRQTLGQGPEFLTYFQNEAQLEKSRLLSDRFSAERPKGSFSTLEIQRTEQGDSAMYLCASSFGTGGREQYFGPGTRLTVT.

The gene calls are TRBV19 and TRBJ1-5, with D perhaps TRBD1 (6 bases). This CDR3 is built from 12 residues. Germline CDR1 is LNHDA and CDR2 is SQIVND (reference sequence). V shed 9 bases and J shed 4 bases, with 10 bases lying between them. The CDR3 here is CASRGTNQPQHF. CDR3 sequence (DNA): TGTGCCAGCAGGGGCACAAATCAGCCCCAGCATTTT.

CDR3 DNA: TGTGCCAGTAGTATAATAGTTGGGACAGTAAACTATGGCTACACCTTC. Protein product: CASSIIVGTVNYGYTF. The chain links TRBV19 to TRBJ1-2, with 7 nucleotides matching TRBD1. The V gene end was trimmed by 2 bases and the J gene end by 2 bases; junction bases not matched to a gene: 8. The CDR3 spans 16 residues. CDR1 and CDR2 (germline): LNHDA, SQIVND (reference sequence).

The chain is built from TRBV5-8 and TRBJ1-2, with TRBD1 matching 9 bases. V shed 4 bases and J 7 bases; nucleotides not matched to a gene: 14. Germline CDR1 reads SGHTS; CDR2 reads YDEGEE. The CDR3 is made up of 16 amino acids. This CDR3 is CASSGIRDRAFRGYTF. CDR3 nucleotide sequence: TGTGCCAGCAGCGGGATCCGGGACAGGGCGTTTCGTGGCTACACCTTC. Full variable domain (remainder filled in from reference TRBV5-8 and TRBJ1-2): EAGVTQSPTHLIKTRGQQATLRCSPISGHTSVYWYQQALGLGLQFLLWYDEGEERNRGNFPPRFSGRQFPNYSSELNVNALELEDSALYLCASSGIRDRAFRGYTFGSGTRLTVV.

The V gene is TRBV9, the J gene TRBJ1-1, with 11 bases that match TRBD1. The CDR3 has 18 amino acids. V was clipped by 2 bases and J by 5 bases; unmatched bases: 14. CDR1 and CDR2 from the germline V gene are SGDLS and YYNGEE. The CDR3 spells CASSVDWTGGEGGTEAFF. DNA for the CDR3: TGTGCCAGCAGCGTCGACTGGACAGGGGGCGAGGGTGGTACTGAAGCTTTCTTT. The full variable domain, its missing parts supplied by reference TRBV9 and TRBJ1-1, is DSGVTQTPKHLITATGQRVTLRCSPRSGDLSVYWYQQSLDQGLQFLIQYYNGEERAKGNILERFSAQQFPDLHSELNLSSLELGDSALYFCASSVDWTGGEGGTEAFFGQGTRLTVV.

This clone was counted a single time. The V gene is TRBV19, the J gene TRBJ1-1; 7 bases agree with TRBD1. With V trimmed by 4 bases and J by 2 bases, 1 base remained unmatched. CDR3 length equals 13 residues. Germline V gene sequence: CDR1 LNHDA, CDR2 SQIVND (reference sequence). CDR3 protein: CASSNRGNTEAFF. CDR3 nucleotides: TGTGCCAGTAGTAACAGGGGAAACACTGAAGCTTTCTTT.

The chain links TRBV6-5 to TRBJ2-1; D is unclear. The length of the CDR3 is 15 residues. Germline V gene sequence: CDR1 MNHEY, CDR2 SVGAGI. Between the trimmed V and J ends, which lost 4 bases and 7 bases, there was a span of 17 bases. The CDR3 here is CASSFVDSPWNEQFF. As DNA, the CDR3 is TGTGCCAGCAGTTTCGTTGACTCACCCTGGAATGAGCAGTTCTTC.

The V and J genes are TRBV5-1 and TRBJ1-2, with 9 bases fitting TRBD1. CDR1 and CDR2 (germline): SGHRS, YFSETQ. The CDR3 covers 13 residues. V was clipped by 0 bases and J by 8 bases; unmatched bases: 2. The CDR3 loop is CASSLDRGRGYTF. The DNA for the CDR3 is TGCGCCAGCAGCTTGGACAGGGGGCGCGGCTACACCTTC. Combining the CDR3 with reference TRBV5-1 and TRBJ1-2 gives the whole variable domain KAGVTQTPRYLIKTRGQQVTLSCSPISGHRSVSWYQQTPGQGLQFLFEYFSETQRNKGNFPGRFSGRQFSNSRSEMNVSTLELGDSALYLCASSLDRGRGYTFGSGTRLTVV.

CDR3 coding DNA: TGTGCCAGCAGCCATAGCAATCAGCCCCAGCATTTT. It encodes CASSHSNQPQHF. The V and J genes are TRBV27 and TRBJ1-5; D remains unclear. The V end lost 6 bases, the J end lost 0 bases, and 3 bases lay between the germline ends. This CDR3 comprises 12 residues. Per germline, CDR1 MNHEY and CDR2 SMNVEV (reference sequence).

The V call is TRBV7-6, the J call TRBJ2-7; TRBD2 is a possible D gene (6 bases). The germline V gene encodes CDR1 SGHVS and CDR2 FNYEAQ. Trimming shortened V by 3 bases and J by 5 bases, and 11 bases separated the two germline ends. The CDR3 is made up of 13 amino acids. The chain's CDR3 is CASSFRETNEQYF. CDR3 bases: TGTGCCAGCAGCTTTCGGGAGACCAACGAGCAGTACTTC. Supplemented by reference TRBV7-6 and TRBJ2-7, the full variable domain reads GAGVSQSPRYKVTKRGQDVALRCDPISGHVSLYWYRQALGQGPEFLTYFNYEAQQDKSGLPNDRFSAERPEGSISTLTIQRTEQRDSAMYRCASSFRETNEQYFGPGTRLTVT.

The V call is TRBV29-1, the J call TRBJ1-1; 9 bases are shared with TRBD1. The CDR3 extends over 14 amino acids. V was clipped by 4 bases and J by 5 bases; unmatched bases: 8. The germline V gene encodes CDR1 SQVTM and CDR2 ANQGSEA. The CDR3 here is CSVANRGRRTEAFF. In nucleotides, the CDR3 is TGCAGCGTTGCTAACAGGGGGCGCAGAACTGAAGCTTTCTTT.

This chain links TRBV5-1 with TRBJ2-7; 9 bases are a match to TRBD1. The CDR3 is 16 residues long. Germline CDR1 reads SGHRS; CDR2 reads YFSETQ. After removal of 5 bases from V and 5 bases from J, the junction contained 14 bases not matched to a gene. CDR3 sequence: CASRPLRDREDHEQYF. CDR3 nucleotide sequence: TGCGCCAGCAGGCCGCTCCGGGACAGGGAAGACCACGAGCAGTACTTC.